What follows is one T cell receptor beta chain and its context. These data originate in a study of blood T cell repertoires in COVID-19. Study details: Spain, Italy and the United States supplied samples that represented acute and convalescent COVID-19. In each case, the material was cDNA or gDNA derived from T cells, B-cell-depleted T cells, or PBMCs.

The CDR3 loop spans 10 amino acids. The V end lost 8 bases, the J end lost 2 bases, and 4 bases lay between the germline ends. CDR1 is SNHLY and CDR2 is FYNNEI in the germline V gene. In the original processing: By means of reference gene primer amplification, nucleated cell counts were estimated. Method: immunoSEQ multiplex PCR; TCRdb's copy keeps in-frame clones and lacks some. The DNA gave D and trimming, while V, J and clone size come from that table. In the table there are 100,000 to 150,000 clones, around 86% of which are singletons. The specimen was peripheral blood. The chain employs TRBV2 and TRBJ2-7; D gene unclear. This receptor was obtained from a man older than 75 with active or convalescent COVID-19. The CDR3 region has the DNA TGTGCCAGCCGCGCCTACGAGCAGTACTTC. Translated: CASRAYEQYF.